A selection of T cell receptor beta chains follows, all from one sample in a study of blood T cell repertoires in COVID-19. Sequencing used immunoSEQ multiplex PCR; TCRdb keeps in-frame clones, though not all of them. The sample includes about 53,000 clones, approximately 87% seen only once; the top ten take 4%. Sequencing input: peripheral blood. The receptors were sampled from a man aged 45-60 years with acute or convalescent COVID-19. Each CDR3 is given with its conserved first and last residue. D genes are given only for firm matches. Clone size is shown for a subset of rows, as once, few, many or a class of expanded clone.

clone size: NA; D gene: TRBD2; V gene: TRBV19; J gene: TRBJ2-2; CDR3 protein: CASGTSDTGELFF; CDR3 DNA: TGTGCCAGCGGGACTAGCGACACCGGGGAGCTGTTTTTT
clone size: NA; D gene: NA; V gene: TRBV20-1; J gene: TRBJ1-1; CDR3 protein: CSGGGYTEAFF; CDR3 DNA: TGCAGTGGAGGGGGTTACACTGAAGCTTTCTTT
clone size: NA; D gene: TRBD2; V gene: TRBV19; J gene: TRBJ2-7; CDR3 protein: CASSLGLAASYEQYF; CDR3 DNA: TGTGCCAGTAGTCTCGGACTAGCGGCCTCCTACGAGCAGTACTTC
clone size: NA; D gene: NA; V gene: TRBV6-5; J gene: TRBJ2-7; CDR3 protein: CASSYRRTVGEQYF; CDR3 DNA: TGTGCCAGCAGTTATAGGAGGACAGTGGGCGAGCAGTACTTC
clone size: NA; D gene: NA; V gene: TRBV6-2/TRBV6-3; J gene: TRBJ2-7; CDR3 protein: CASSYSPGEGNYEQYF; CDR3 DNA: TGTGCCAGCAGTTACTCCCCAGGGGAAGGGAACTACGAGCAGTACTTC
clone size: once; D gene: NA; V gene: TRBV28; J gene: TRBJ1-5; CDR3 protein: CASSLSGSYQPQHF; CDR3 DNA: TGTGCCAGCAGTTTATCGGGAAGCTATCAGCCCCAGCATTTT
clone size: NA; D gene: TRBD1; V gene: TRBV9; J gene: TRBJ2-6; CDR3 protein: CASSNRDRGVSGANVLTF; CDR3 DNA: TGTGCCAGCAGCAACCGGGACAGGGGAGTGAGTGGGGCCAACGTCCTGACTTTC
clone size: NA; D gene: TRBD1; V gene: TRBV25-1; J gene: TRBJ1-1; CDR3 protein: CASSRTQGSAFF; CDR3 DNA: TGTGCCAGCAGTCGTACACAGGGGTCCGCTTTCTTT
clone size: NA; D gene: TRBD1; V gene: TRBV11-2; J gene: TRBJ2-2; CDR3 protein: CASRTGGIGELFF; CDR3 DNA: TGTGCCAGCAGAACAGGGGGCATTGGGGAGCTGTTTTTT
clone size: NA; D gene: NA; V gene: TRBV28; J gene: TRBJ1-2; CDR3 protein: CASSSNWGGPGHGYGYTF; CDR3 DNA: TGTGCCAGCAGTTCTAACTGGGGAGGACCAGGCCATGGCTATGGCTACACCTTC
clone size: few; D gene: TRBD1; V gene: TRBV6-1; J gene: TRBJ1-2; CDR3 protein: CASSEVGQRDGYTF; CDR3 DNA: TGTGCCAGCAGTGAAGTGGGACAGAGGGATGGCTACACCTTC
clone size: NA; D gene: NA; V gene: TRBV19; J gene: TRBJ2-7; CDR3 protein: CASSPRLASLYEQYF; CDR3 DNA: TGTGCCAGTAGTCCCCGGCTAGCGAGCCTCTACGAGCAGTACTTC
clone size: NA; D gene: TRBD1; V gene: TRBV18; J gene: TRBJ1-4; CDR3 protein: CASSAAGTAYNEKLFF; CDR3 DNA: TGTGCCAGCTCAGCAGCCGGGACAGCTTATAATGAAAAACTGTTTTTT
clone size: NA; D gene: NA; V gene: TRBV6-5; J gene: TRBJ1-2; CDR3 protein: CASSYSGRGTPDF; CDR3 DNA: TGTGCCAGCAGTTACTCCGGGCGTGGGACACCAGACTTC
clone size: NA; D gene: TRBD1; V gene: TRBV4-2; J gene: TRBJ1-2; CDR3 protein: CASSQGQLGDYGYTF; CDR3 DNA: TGTGCCAGCAGCCAGGGACAGCTGGGGGACTATGGCTACACCTTC
clone size: NA; D gene: TRBD1; V gene: TRBV6-4; J gene: TRBJ1-1; CDR3 protein: CADREFFTEAFF; CDR3 DNA: TGTGCGGACAGGGAATTTTTCACTGAAGCTTTCTTT
clone size: NA; D gene: NA; V gene: TRBV27; J gene: TRBJ2-1; CDR3 protein: CASSSDRFNEQFF; CDR3 DNA: TGTGCCAGCAGTTCAGACAGGTTCAATGAGCAGTTCTTC
clone size: few; D gene: NA; V gene: TRBV7-8; J gene: TRBJ1-3; CDR3 protein: CASSFGGYSGNTIYF; CDR3 DNA: TGTGCCAGCAGCTTCGGAGGGTACTCTGGAAACACCATATATTTT
clone size: NA; D gene: TRBD1; V gene: TRBV14; J gene: TRBJ2-7; CDR3 protein: CASSLGTGFPEQYF; CDR3 DNA: TGTGCCAGCAGCCTCGGGACAGGCTTCCCCGAGCAGTACTTC
clone size: once; D gene: TRBD1; V gene: TRBV18; J gene: TRBJ2-3; CDR3 protein: CASSPPGQGWPDTDTQYF; CDR3 DNA: TGTGCCAGCTCACCTCCGGGACAGGGATGGCCGGACACAGATACGCAGTATTTT
clone size: NA; D gene: NA; V gene: TRBV9; J gene: TRBJ1-6; CDR3 protein: CASSTLKGGDPNSPLHF; CDR3 DNA: TGTGCCAGCAGCACATTGAAAGGGGGGGACCCAAATTCACCCCTCCACTTT
clone size: once; D gene: TRBD1; V gene: TRBV5-3; J gene: TRBJ1-5; CDR3 protein: CARSLQRTGDNQPQHF; CDR3 DNA: TGTGCCAGAAGCCTACAACGAACAGGGGACAATCAGCCCCAGCATTTT
clone size: NA; D gene: TRBD2; V gene: TRBV19; J gene: TRBJ2-1; CDR3 protein: CASSIDFQGTSGRAVFF; CDR3 DNA: TGTGCCAGTAGTATAGATTTCCAAGGGACTAGCGGGAGGGCGGTGTTCTTC
clone size: once; D gene: NA; V gene: TRBV20-1; J gene: TRBJ2-5; CDR3 protein: CSARDAETQYF; CDR3 DNA: TGCAGTGCTAGAGATGCGGAGACCCAGTACTTC
clone size: NA; D gene: NA; V gene: TRBV7-9; J gene: TRBJ2-5; CDR3 protein: CASSLGQGGKETQYF; CDR3 DNA: TGTGCCAGCAGCTTAGGACAGGGCGGGAAAGAGACCCAGTACTTC
clone size: NA; D gene: TRBD2; V gene: TRBV5-6; J gene: TRBJ2-2; CDR3 protein: CASSLARRGFPYSGELFF; CDR3 DNA: TGTGCCAGCAGCTTGGCCCGGCGGGGGTTCCCGTATTCCGGGGAGCTGTTTTTT
clone size: NA; D gene: NA; V gene: TRBV6-5; J gene: TRBJ1-1; CDR3 protein: CASSPNRDTEAFF; CDR3 DNA: TGTGCCAGCAGTCCAAACAGGGACACTGAAGCTTTCTTT
clone size: NA; D gene: NA; V gene: TRBV9; J gene: TRBJ2-1; CDR3 protein: CASSKSTGSYNEQFF; CDR3 DNA: TGTGCCAGCAGCAAAAGCACGGGCTCCTACAATGAGCAGTTCTTC
clone size: NA; D gene: NA; V gene: TRBV2; J gene: TRBJ1-4; CDR3 protein: CASSESGGYNEKLFF; CDR3 DNA: TGTGCCAGCAGTGAAAGCGGGGGTTATAATGAAAAACTGTTTTTT
clone size: NA; D gene: NA; V gene: TRBV6-5; J gene: TRBJ1-1; CDR3 protein: CASSYLVRGADTEAFF; CDR3 DNA: TGTGCCAGCAGTTACTTGGTTCGGGGGGCGGACACTGAAGCTTTCTTT
clone size: NA; D gene: TRBD1; V gene: TRBV5-1; J gene: TRBJ2-2; CDR3 protein: CASSLPRDRNTGELFF; CDR3 DNA: TGCGCCAGCAGCTTGCCTCGGGACAGGAACACCGGGGAGCTGTTTTTT
clone size: NA; D gene: NA; V gene: TRBV4-1; J gene: TRBJ2-1; CDR3 protein: CASSPRGGQRYNEQFF; CDR3 DNA: TGCGCCAGCAGCCCCAGAGGAGGACAGCGCTACAATGAGCAGTTCTTC
clone size: NA; D gene: NA; V gene: TRBV5-1; J gene: TRBJ2-3; CDR3 protein: CASSLALRLGTDTQYF; CDR3 DNA: TGCGCCAGCAGCTTGGCCCTTAGATTAGGCACAGATACGCAGTATTTT
clone size: NA; D gene: NA; V gene: TRBV3-1/TRBV3-2; J gene: TRBJ2-2; CDR3 protein: CASRPYDRGTGELFF; CDR3 DNA: TGTGCCAGCAGACCATACGACCGGGGCACCGGGGAGCTGTTTTTT
clone size: once; D gene: TRBD2; V gene: TRBV6-2/TRBV6-3; J gene: TRBJ2-5; CDR3 protein: CASSYSSGGPETQYF; CDR3 DNA: TGTGCCAGCAGTTACTCGTCGGGGGGGCCGGAGACCCAGTACTTC
clone size: NA; D gene: TRBD2; V gene: TRBV3-1/TRBV3-2; J gene: TRBJ2-7; CDR3 protein: CASSQREGHEQYF; CDR3 DNA: TGTGCCAGCAGCCAAAGGGAGGGCCACGAGCAGTACTTC
clone size: NA; D gene: NA; V gene: TRBV29-1; J gene: TRBJ1-2; CDR3 protein: CSVEVGRTNYGYTF; CDR3 DNA: TGCAGCGTTGAAGTGGGGCGGACTAACTATGGCTACACCTTC
clone size: few; D gene: NA; V gene: TRBV12-5; J gene: TRBJ1-2; CDR3 protein: CASGSSTSGDYGYTF; CDR3 DNA: TGTGCTAGTGGTTCCTCCACCTCGGGGGACTATGGCTACACCTTC
clone size: NA; D gene: TRBD2; V gene: TRBV30; J gene: TRBJ2-1; CDR3 protein: CAWGEGRYNEQFF; CDR3 DNA: TGTGCCTGGGGGGAGGGCCGGTACAATGAGCAGTTCTTC
clone size: NA; D gene: TRBD1; V gene: TRBV27; J gene: TRBJ1-2; CDR3 protein: CASSLSGQGRPFDYGYTF; CDR3 DNA: TGTGCCAGCAGTTTATCGGGACAGGGCCGGCCTTTTGACTATGGCTACACCTTC
clone size: NA; D gene: NA; V gene: TRBV29-1; J gene: TRBJ1-2; CDR3 protein: CSVAGGGYTF; CDR3 DNA: TGCAGCGTTGCCGGCGGGGGCTACACCTTC
clone size: NA; D gene: NA; V gene: TRBV4-1; J gene: TRBJ1-1; CDR3 protein: CASSQDAMNTEAFF; CDR3 DNA: TGCGCCAGCAGCCAAGATGCGATGAACACTGAAGCTTTCTTT
clone size: NA; D gene: TRBD1; V gene: TRBV29-1; J gene: TRBJ1-2; CDR3 protein: CSVKQGADYGYTF; CDR3 DNA: TGCAGCGTGAAACAGGGGGCGGACTATGGCTACACCTTC
clone size: NA; D gene: TRBD1; V gene: TRBV5-1; J gene: TRBJ2-2; CDR3 protein: CASSLGQGANTGELFF; CDR3 DNA: TGCGCCAGCAGCTTGGGACAGGGCGCGAACACCGGGGAGCTGTTTTTT
clone size: NA; D gene: TRBD1; V gene: TRBV18; J gene: TRBJ1-2; CDR3 protein: CASSPTGGAVGYTF; CDR3 DNA: TGTGCCAGCTCACCGACAGGGGGGGCGGTTGGCTACACCTTC
clone size: NA; D gene: TRBD2; V gene: TRBV19; J gene: TRBJ2-4; CDR3 protein: CASSLAGGHAENIQYF; CDR3 DNA: TGTGCCAGTAGTCTAGCGGGAGGGCATGCTGAAAACATTCAGTACTTC
clone size: NA; D gene: NA; V gene: TRBV4-1; J gene: TRBJ2-5; CDR3 protein: CASSQRDQETQYF; CDR3 DNA: TGCGCCAGCAGCCAGCGAGACCAAGAGACCCAGTACTTC
clone size: once; D gene: NA; V gene: TRBV10-3; J gene: TRBJ1-2; CDR3 protein: CAISGAQNGYTF; CDR3 DNA: TGTGCCATCAGTGGGGCTCAGAACGGCTACACCTTC
clone size: NA; D gene: TRBD2; V gene: TRBV7-9; J gene: TRBJ2-7; CDR3 protein: CASSLAGGPHEQYF; CDR3 DNA: TGTGCCAGCAGCCTCGCGGGAGGGCCACACGAGCAGTACTTC
clone size: once; D gene: NA; V gene: TRBV7-6; J gene: TRBJ2-5; CDR3 protein: CASSDQETQYF; CDR3 DNA: TGTGCCAGCAGCGATCAGGAGACCCAGTACTTC
clone size: once; D gene: NA; V gene: TRBV19; J gene: TRBJ1-5; CDR3 protein: CASSIWDTNQPQHF; CDR3 DNA: TGTGCCAGTAGTATATGGGACACAAATCAGCCCCAGCATTTT
clone size: NA; D gene: NA; V gene: TRBV30; J gene: TRBJ2-7; CDR3 protein: CAWRTGGPIYEQYF; CDR3 DNA: TGTGCCTGGAGAACCGGGGGGCCTATCTACGAGCAGTACTTC
clone size: NA; D gene: TRBD1; V gene: TRBV7-9; J gene: TRBJ2-6; CDR3 protein: CASRATGSLSGANVLTF; CDR3 DNA: TGTGCCAGCAGAGCGACAGGGTCTCTCTCTGGGGCCAACGTCCTGACTTTC
clone size: NA; D gene: TRBD1; V gene: TRBV5-1; J gene: TRBJ2-2; CDR3 protein: CASSTWITGAAGELFF; CDR3 DNA: TGCGCCAGCAGCACCTGGATAACAGGGGCTGCCGGGGAGCTGTTTTTT
clone size: NA; D gene: NA; V gene: TRBV7-3; J gene: TRBJ1-5; CDR3 protein: CASSDSGNQPQHF; CDR3 DNA: TGTGCCAGCTCAGATTCTGGCAATCAGCCCCAGCATTTT
clone size: few; D gene: NA; V gene: TRBV6-5; J gene: TRBJ1-5; CDR3 protein: CASSRYSNQPQHF; CDR3 DNA: TGTGCCAGCAGCCGTTATAGCAATCAGCCCCAGCATTTT
clone size: NA; D gene: NA; V gene: TRBV3-1/TRBV3-2; J gene: TRBJ2-7; CDR3 protein: CASSQVPATEQYF; CDR3 DNA: TGTGCCAGCAGCCAAGTTCCAGCGACCGAGCAGTACTTC
clone size: NA; D gene: NA; V gene: TRBV15; J gene: TRBJ2-7; CDR3 protein: CATSRLAKRRYGSYEQYF; CDR3 DNA: TGTGCCACCAGCAGGTTAGCGAAGAGGAGATATGGCTCCTACGAGCAGTACTTC
clone size: NA; D gene: TRBD1; V gene: TRBV7-2; J gene: TRBJ2-7; CDR3 protein: CASSLAGQGFEQYF; CDR3 DNA: TGTGCCAGCAGCTTAGCAGGACAGGGGTTCGAGCAGTACTTC
clone size: NA; D gene: TRBD2; V gene: TRBV15; J gene: TRBJ2-1; CDR3 protein: CATSRKLAGGNEQFF; CDR3 DNA: TGTGCCACCAGCAGAAAACTAGCGGGAGGGAATGAGCAGTTCTTC